Given below is one T cell receptor (beta chain) in context. Its antigen is unknown. The record originates from a study of graft-versus-host responses after intestinal transplantation. Study-level information: Every transplant recipient was induced with anti-thymocyte globulin, then maintained on tacrolimus and steroids for two to four years. Whole-study results and caveats: Clonal ratios of graft-versus-host to host-versus-graft in allografts were high for patients exhibiting graft-donor T cell macrochimerism. Ileal or blood samples showed some GvH clones first, and such clones were also found in recipient marrow.

The data were produced by immunoSEQ multiplex PCR, yet TCRdb's version contains in-frame clones alone and is incomplete. The data show roughly 100,000 clones, 80% to 95% seen once. Germline assignment: CDR1 SEHNR and CDR2 FQNEAQ (reference sequence). The junction had 5 bases not matched to a gene; V was cut back by 5 bases and J by 5 bases. CDR3 length: 13 residues. This rearrangement joins TRBV7-9 to TRBJ1-1; 7 bases line up with TRBD1. Specimen: unstimulated CD8+ T cells sorted from spleen or lymph node cells, collected before intestinal transplant. The source of this sequence is a human donor who received an intestinal transplant. This CDR3 is CASSPTRGTEAFF. The CDR3 coding sequence is TGTGCCAGCAGCCCAACCAGGGGGACTGAAGCTTTCTTT.